The sequence of this T cell receptor beta chain was determined in a study of T cells in Graves' hyperthyroidism and ophthalmopathy. RNA transcripts provided the source from which TCR beta CDR3 regions were amplified. TCR CDR3 underwent first-round RT-PCR with the HTBI primer set. MiXCR, run by TCRdb on the multiplex PCR reads, gives a single entry per CDR3 protein. The table lists about 570,000 distinct CDR3 sequences, 40% to 55% of them singletons, with under 20% in the top ten. A single count supports this clonotype. This receptor was taken from an adult woman with Graves' disease, either hyperthyroidism or ophthalmopathy (not recorded which). Sequenced material: peripheral blood or thyroid tissue (not recorded which).

The CDR3 bases are TGTGCCAGCAGCGTAGGGGCAGGGGACCAAGAGACCCAGTACTTC. It yields the protein CASSVGAGDQETQYF. The chain is built from TRBV9 and TRBJ2-5, with TRBD1 as a possible D gene (6 bases). Germline CDR1 is SGDLS and CDR2 is YYNGEE. The ends were cut back, 0 bases at V and 0 bases at J, with 9 bases in the middle. CDR3 length: 15 amino acids.